This TCR beta chain is from a study of Graves' ophthalmopathy and Graves' hyperthyroidism. The authors defined stable hyperthyroidism as no ophthalmopathy within 18 months of follow-up. Newly diagnosed, the hyperthyroidism patients had under 2 months' duration and were aged 18 to 65. Scientists amplified the TCR beta CDR3 regions from RNA transcripts. HTBI-primed RT-PCR formed the first round, and a multiplex PCR formed the second. Via MiXCR, TCRdb re-called the multiplex PCR reads, giving one row per CDR3 protein. Among hundreds of thousands of distinct CDR3 sequences, roughly 21% were seen once, and the ten largest hold roughly 3.2%. At least ten counts were recorded for this clonotype. Its antigen is as yet unknown. The CDR3 is made up of 15 amino acids. The V gene end was trimmed by 0 bases and the J gene end by 4 bases; junction bases not matched to a gene: 5. The germline V gene has CDR1 LGHNA and CDR2 YSLEER.

Study-level points and caveats: Blood also carried most expanded thyroid clonotypes exceeding 0.001 frequency.

The V call is TRBV4-3, the J call TRBJ1-2, with 7 positions matching TRBD1. The sequencing input was peripheral blood. The source of this sequence is a young woman with stable Graves' hyperthyroidism. The CDR3 DNA is TGCGCCAGCAGCCAAGAAGAGGGGGCGAGCTATGGCTACACCTTC. Its translation is CASSQEEGASYGYTF.